This entry lists 8 T cell receptor beta chains sequenced from one sample in a study of T cell changes during pregnancy in multiple sclerosis. Measured with immunoSEQ multiplex PCR; TCRdb has only the in-frame clones, and not every one. This table holds 30,000 to 45,000 clones, 91% found once. This material consisted of CD8+ T cells from peripheral blood mononuclear cells, taken after pregnancy. These receptors originate from a female donor with multiple sclerosis, enrolled in a pregnancy study.

The chain combines TRBV27 with TRBJ1-2, with D possibly being TRBD1 (6 bases). The CDR3 runs 13 residues. Germline V lookup: CDR1 MNHEY, CDR2 SMNVEV (reference sequence). Trimming stripped 3 bases from V and 4 bases from J, with 9 bases between. Written as DNA, the CDR3 is TGTGCCAGCAGTTTCGACAGGACCTATGGCTACACCTTC. It yields the protein CASSFDRTYGYTF.

CDR3 sequence: CASSRQGATYEQYF. In nucleotides, the CDR3 is TGTGCCAGTAGTCGTCAGGGGGCAACCTACGAGCAGTACTTC. The rearrangement joins TRBV19 to TRBJ2-7, with 8 bases lining up with TRBD1. The CDR3 consists of 14 residues. Germline-derived CDR1 and CDR2 are LNHDA and SQIVND (reference sequence). The ends lost 5 bases at V and 2 bases at J; junction bases unmatched: 5.

This clone was recorded only once. V gene TRBV9 combines with J gene TRBJ1-4; tentatively, D is TRBD1 (6 bases). CDR1 SGDLS and CDR2 YYNGEE come from the germline V gene. CDR3 size: 14 residues. Trimming took 0 bases from V and 6 from J, leaving 9 bases between them. This CDR3 is CASSVGGRDEKLFF. The CDR3 DNA sequence: TGTGCCAGCAGCGTAGGGGGGCGGGATGAAAAACTGTTTTTT.

The chain is built from TRBV27 and TRBJ1-2, with D possibly being TRBD1 (5 bases). Germline loops: CDR1 MNHEY, CDR2 SMNVEV (reference sequence). The CDR3 loop spans 12 amino acids. The V gene lost 5 bases and the J gene lost 6 bases, with 10 bases spanning the gap. CDR3 amino acids: CASSPQGNGYTF. The CDR3 DNA is TGTGCCAGCAGTCCCCAGGGTAATGGCTACACCTTC.

The chain joins TRBV10-1 to TRBJ1-1; D call uncertain. The CDR3 spans 14 residues. V gave up 3 bases and J gave up 5 bases, with 13 bases separating them. The germline V gene has CDR1 WNHNN and CDR2 SYGVQD (reference sequence). CDR3 protein: CASSDTRGGTEAFF. The CDR3 DNA reads TGCGCCAGCAGTGACACCCGGGGAGGGACTGAAGCTTTCTTT.

The J gene is TRBJ2-1, the V gene TRBV6-4, with D possibly being TRBD2 (6 bases). Germline CDR1 is MRHNA and CDR2 is SNTAGT. The V gene lost 0 bases and the J gene lost 3 bases, with 9 bases spanning the gap. CDR3 size: 15 residues. Written as DNA, the CDR3 is TGTGCCAGCAGTGACTCGGCCGGGAGCTACAATGAGCAGTTCTTC. This gives the protein CASSDSAGSYNEQFF.

The rearrangement uses TRBV19 and TRBJ2-7; TRBD1 agrees at 7 bases. The germline V gene has CDR1 LNHDA and CDR2 SQIVND (reference sequence). The CDR3 runs to 13 residues. Germline trimming cut 3 bases from V and 3 bases from J; bases unmatched to any gene: 2. CDR3 region: CASSMGTVYEQYF. CDR3 sequence (DNA): TGTGCCAGTAGTATGGGGACAGTCTACGAGCAGTACTTC.

The chain employs TRBV10-3 and TRBJ2-1, with 10 bases aligning to TRBD1. CDR3 length equals 15 residues. Germline CDR1 is ENHRY and CDR2 is SYGVKD. J gave up 0 bases and V 7 bases, and 3 bases lay outside the gene matches. The CDR3 sequence is CAINDRGLSYNEQFF. The CDR3 nucleotides read TGTGCCATCAACGACAGGGGGCTCTCCTACAATGAGCAGTTCTTC.